The source of this T cell receptor beta chain is a study of identical twins. This clonotype was detected only a few times. It was template switching that added a universal primer site, and there were unique molecular identifiers on the cDNA. TCRdb re-called the 5' RACE reads through MiXCR, storing one row per CDR3 protein. In the table there are some 570,000 distinct CDR3 sequences, more than 20% of which are singletons. From germline, CDR1 is ENHRY and CDR2 SYGVKD. This CDR3 contains 17 residues. J gave up 6 bases and V 3 bases, and 14 bases lay outside the gene matches. Healthy Caucasian donors formed the entire cohort. This same sample was also taken into another study, of yellow fever vaccine responses in identical twins.

This receptor was taken from a woman under 30 in good health. Sequencing was performed on CD4+ T cells sorted from blood. This chain uses TRBV10-3 with TRBJ1-1, with 9 bases aligning to TRBD1. The chain's CDR3 is CAISDRHSDRGGSEAFF. CDR3 sequence (DNA): TGTGCCATCAGTGACCGCCACTCGGACAGGGGAGGATCTGAAGCTTTCTTT.